This TCR beta chain was observed in a study of blood T cell repertoires in COVID-19. Study in general: Whether acute or convalescent, the COVID-19 samples came from the United States, Italy and Spain. Sources were T cells, B-cell-depleted T cells, or PBMCs; the material itself was cDNA or gDNA.

This clone was found a few times. Per germline, CDR1 MDHEN and CDR2 SYDVKM. The CDR3 is 14 residues long. Sequenced by immunoSEQ multiplex PCR; TCRdb stores in-frame clones only, minus some. The sample has more than 350,000 clones, approximately 90% seen once. All exposed participants met a person with COVID-19 within 2 weeks before entering the study. V gene TRBV28 combines with J gene TRBJ1-5; D possibly corresponds to TRBD1 (5 bases). The sample comprised PBMCs or T cells enriched from blood (not recorded which). This TCR was recovered from a woman aged 18 to 35 who had been exposed to COVID-19. For the CDR3, the DNA is TGTGCGCATGCCACGGCAGGGAAGAATCAGCCCCAGCATTTT. It yields the protein CAHATAGKNQPQHF.